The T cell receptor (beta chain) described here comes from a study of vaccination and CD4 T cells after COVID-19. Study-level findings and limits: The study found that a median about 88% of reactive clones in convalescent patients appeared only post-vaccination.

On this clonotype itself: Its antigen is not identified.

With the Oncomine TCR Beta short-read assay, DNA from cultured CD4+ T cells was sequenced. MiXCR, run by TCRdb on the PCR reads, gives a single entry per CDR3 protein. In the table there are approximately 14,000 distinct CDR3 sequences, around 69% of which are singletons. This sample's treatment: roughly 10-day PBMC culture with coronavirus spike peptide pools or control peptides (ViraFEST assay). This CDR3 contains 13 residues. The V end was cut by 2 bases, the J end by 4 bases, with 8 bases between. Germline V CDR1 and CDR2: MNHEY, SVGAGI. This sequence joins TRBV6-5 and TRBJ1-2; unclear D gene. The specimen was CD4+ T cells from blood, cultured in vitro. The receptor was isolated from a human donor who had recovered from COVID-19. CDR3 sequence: CASSYGLIYGYTF. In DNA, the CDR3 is TGTGCCAGCAGTTACGGCCTGATCTATGGCTACACCTTC.